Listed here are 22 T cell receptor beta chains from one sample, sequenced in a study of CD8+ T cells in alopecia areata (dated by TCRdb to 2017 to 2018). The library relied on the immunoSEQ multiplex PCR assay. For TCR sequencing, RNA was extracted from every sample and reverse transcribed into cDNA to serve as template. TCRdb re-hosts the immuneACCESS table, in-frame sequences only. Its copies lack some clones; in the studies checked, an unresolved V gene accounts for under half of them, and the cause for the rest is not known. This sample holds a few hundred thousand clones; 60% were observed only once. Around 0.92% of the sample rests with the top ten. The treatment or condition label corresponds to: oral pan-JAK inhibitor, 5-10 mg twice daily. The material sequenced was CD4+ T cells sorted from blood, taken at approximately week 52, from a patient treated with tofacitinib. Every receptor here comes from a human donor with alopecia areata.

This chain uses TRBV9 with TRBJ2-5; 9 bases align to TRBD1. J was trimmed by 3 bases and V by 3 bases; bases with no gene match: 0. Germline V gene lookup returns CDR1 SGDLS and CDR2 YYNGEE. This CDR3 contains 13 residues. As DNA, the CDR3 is TGTGCCAGCAGCGGGGACAGGGAAGAGACCCAGTACTTC. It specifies CASSGDREETQYF.

CDR3: CASSQDQKETQYF. CDR3 in DNA: TGCGCCAGCAGCCAAGACCAGAAAGAGACCCAGTACTTC. The V and J genes are TRBV4-1 and TRBJ2-5; D uncertain. V lost 0 bases and J lost 3, with 5 bases in between. The germline CDR1 and CDR2 sequences are MGHRA and YSYEKL. The CDR3 contains 13 residues.

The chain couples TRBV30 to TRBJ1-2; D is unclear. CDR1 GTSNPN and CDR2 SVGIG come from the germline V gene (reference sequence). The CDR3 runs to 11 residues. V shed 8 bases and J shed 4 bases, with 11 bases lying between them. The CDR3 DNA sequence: TGTGCCCATAGGGTAGGCTATGGCTACACCTTC. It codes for CAHRVGYGYTF. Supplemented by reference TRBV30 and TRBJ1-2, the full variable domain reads SQTIHQWPATLVQPVGSPLSLECTVEGTSNPNLYWYRQAAGRGLQLLFYSVGIGQISSEVPQNLSASRPQDRQFILSSKKLLLSDSGFYLCAHRVGYGYTFGSGTRLTVV.

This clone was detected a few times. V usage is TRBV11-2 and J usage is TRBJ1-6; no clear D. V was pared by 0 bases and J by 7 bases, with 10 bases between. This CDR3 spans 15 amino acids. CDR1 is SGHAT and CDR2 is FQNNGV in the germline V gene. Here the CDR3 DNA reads TGTGCCAGCAGCTTAGAGATAGGGATCAATTCACCCCTCCACTTT. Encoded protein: CASSLEIGINSPLHF. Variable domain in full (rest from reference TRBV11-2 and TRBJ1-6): EAGVAQSPRYKIIEKRQSVAFWCNPISGHATLYWYQQILGQGPKLLIQFQNNGVVDDSQLPKDRFSAERLKGVDSTLKIQPAKLEDSAVYLCASSLEIGINSPLHFGNGTRLTVT.

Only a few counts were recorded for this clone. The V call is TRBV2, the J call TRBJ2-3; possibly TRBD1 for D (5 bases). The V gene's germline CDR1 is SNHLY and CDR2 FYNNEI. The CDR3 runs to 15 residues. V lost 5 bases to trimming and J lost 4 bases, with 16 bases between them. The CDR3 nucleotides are TGTGCCAGCAGTCCTCGAAGGGGCTACCCAGATACGCAGTATTTT. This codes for CASSPRRGYPDTQYF.

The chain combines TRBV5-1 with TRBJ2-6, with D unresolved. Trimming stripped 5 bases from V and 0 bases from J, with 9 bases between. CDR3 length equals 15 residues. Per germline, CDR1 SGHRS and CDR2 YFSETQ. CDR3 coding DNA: TGCGCCAGCAGTTGGGATCCCTCTGGGGCCAACGTCCTGACTTTC. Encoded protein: CASSWDPSGANVLTF.

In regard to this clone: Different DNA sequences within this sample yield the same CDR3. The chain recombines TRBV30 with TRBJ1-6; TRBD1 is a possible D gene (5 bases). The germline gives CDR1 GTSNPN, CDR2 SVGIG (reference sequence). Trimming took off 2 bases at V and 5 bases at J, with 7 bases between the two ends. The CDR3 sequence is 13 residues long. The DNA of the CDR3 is TGTGCCTGGAGTCTACAGGATAATTCACCCCTCCACTTT. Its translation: CAWSLQDNSPLHF.

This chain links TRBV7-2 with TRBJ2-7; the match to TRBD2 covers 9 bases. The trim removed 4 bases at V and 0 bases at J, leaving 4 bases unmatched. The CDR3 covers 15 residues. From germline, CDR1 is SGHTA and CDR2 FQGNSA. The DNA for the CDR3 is TGTGCCAGCAGCTCGGCTAGCGGGGTCTCCTACGAGCAGTACTTC. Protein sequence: CASSSASGVSYEQYF.

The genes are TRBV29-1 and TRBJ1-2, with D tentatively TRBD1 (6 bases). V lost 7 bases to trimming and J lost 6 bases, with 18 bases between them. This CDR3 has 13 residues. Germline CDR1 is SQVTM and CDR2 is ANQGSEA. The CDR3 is CSAGQPIDDGYTF. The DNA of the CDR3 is TGCAGCGCAGGACAGCCTATTGACGATGGCTACACCTTC.

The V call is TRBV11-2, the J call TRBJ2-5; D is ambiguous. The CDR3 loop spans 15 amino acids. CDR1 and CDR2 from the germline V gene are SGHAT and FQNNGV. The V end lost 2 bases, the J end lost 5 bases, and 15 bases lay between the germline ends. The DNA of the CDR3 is TGTGCCAGCAGCTTATACCCAGTTGGGTTGGAGACCCAGTACTTC. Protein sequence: CASSLYPVGLETQYF.

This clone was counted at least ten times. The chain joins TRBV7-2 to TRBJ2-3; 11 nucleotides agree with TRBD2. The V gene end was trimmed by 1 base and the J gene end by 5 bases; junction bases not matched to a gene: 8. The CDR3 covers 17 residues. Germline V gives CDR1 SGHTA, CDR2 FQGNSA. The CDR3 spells CASSLDPSGGLIDTQYF. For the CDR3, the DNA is TGTGCCAGCAGCTTAGATCCTAGCGGGGGGCTTATAGATACGCAGTATTTT.

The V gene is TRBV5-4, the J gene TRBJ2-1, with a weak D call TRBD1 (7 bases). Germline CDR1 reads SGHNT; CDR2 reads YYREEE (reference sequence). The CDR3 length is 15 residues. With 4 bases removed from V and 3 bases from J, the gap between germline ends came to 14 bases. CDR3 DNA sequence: TGTGCCAGCAGCGGTCGGAGGGGGCTCTACAATGAGCAGTTCTTC. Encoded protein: CASSGRRGLYNEQFF.

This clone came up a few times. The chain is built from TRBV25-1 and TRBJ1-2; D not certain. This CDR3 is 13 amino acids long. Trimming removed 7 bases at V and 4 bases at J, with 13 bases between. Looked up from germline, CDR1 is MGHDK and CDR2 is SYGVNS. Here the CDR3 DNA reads TGTGCCAGCAAAGCGAGTAGGAGCTATGGCTACACCTTC. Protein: CASKASRSYGYTF.

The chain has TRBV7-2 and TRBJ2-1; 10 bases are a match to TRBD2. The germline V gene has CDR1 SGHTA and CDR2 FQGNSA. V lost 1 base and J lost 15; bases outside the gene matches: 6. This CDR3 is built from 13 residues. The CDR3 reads CASSLGSSGGLFF. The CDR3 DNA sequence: TGTGCCAGCAGCTTAGGTAGTAGCGGGGGGCTGTTCTTC.

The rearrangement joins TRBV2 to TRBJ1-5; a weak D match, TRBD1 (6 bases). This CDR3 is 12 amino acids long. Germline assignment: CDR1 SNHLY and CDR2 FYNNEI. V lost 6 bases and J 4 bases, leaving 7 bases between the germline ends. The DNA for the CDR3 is TGTGCCAGCAGAAGGGGGAATCAGCCCCAGCATTTT. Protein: CASRRGNQPQHF.

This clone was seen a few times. In DNA, the CDR3 is TGTGCCTGGAAGGGGGCAGGGACCCAGTACTTC. Protein product: CAWKGAGTQYF. The chain recombines TRBV30 with TRBJ2-5, with 7 bases lining up with TRBD1. The germline gives CDR1 GTSNPN, CDR2 SVGIG (reference sequence). V lost 4 bases to trimming and J lost 7 bases; unmatched junction nucleotides: 3. This CDR3 spans 11 amino acids.

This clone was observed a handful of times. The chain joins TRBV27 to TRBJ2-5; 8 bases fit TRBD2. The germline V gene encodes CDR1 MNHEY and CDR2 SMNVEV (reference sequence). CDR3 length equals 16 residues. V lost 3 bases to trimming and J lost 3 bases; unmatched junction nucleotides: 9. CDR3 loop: CASSFYGGGAKETQYF. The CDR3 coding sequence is TGTGCCAGCAGTTTTTACGGGGGGGGAGCCAAAGAGACCCAGTACTTC.

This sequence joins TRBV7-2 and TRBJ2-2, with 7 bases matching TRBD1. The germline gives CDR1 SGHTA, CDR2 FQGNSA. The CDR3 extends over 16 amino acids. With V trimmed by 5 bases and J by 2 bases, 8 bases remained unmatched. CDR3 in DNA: TGTGCCAGCAGCCAACAGGGGATATTCAACACCGGGGAGCTGTTTTTT. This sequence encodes CASSQQGIFNTGELFF.

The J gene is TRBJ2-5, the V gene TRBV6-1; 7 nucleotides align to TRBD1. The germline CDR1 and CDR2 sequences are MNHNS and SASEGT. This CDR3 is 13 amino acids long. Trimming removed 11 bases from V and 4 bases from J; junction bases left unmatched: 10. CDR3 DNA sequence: TGTGCCGCAGACAGGGCCGGTTCAGAGACCCAGTACTTC. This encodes CAADRAGSETQYF.

The CDR3 DNA reads as TGCAGCGTAGCGCCGGGACAGATCTACGAGCAGTACTTC. Its protein is CSVAPGQIYEQYF. The V gene is TRBV29-1, the J gene TRBJ2-5, with TRBD1 matching over 7 bases. The J call is in doubt because the DNA end fits TRBJ2-7 better. The CDR3 totals 13 residues. Germline CDR1 SQVTM, CDR2 ANQGSEA.

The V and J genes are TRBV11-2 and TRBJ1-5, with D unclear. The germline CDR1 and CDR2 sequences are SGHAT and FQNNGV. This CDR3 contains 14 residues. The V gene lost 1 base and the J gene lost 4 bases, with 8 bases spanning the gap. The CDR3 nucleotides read TGTGCCAGCAGCTTAGTAGGTCCGAATCAGCCCCAGCATTTT. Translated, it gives CASSLVGPNQPQHF.

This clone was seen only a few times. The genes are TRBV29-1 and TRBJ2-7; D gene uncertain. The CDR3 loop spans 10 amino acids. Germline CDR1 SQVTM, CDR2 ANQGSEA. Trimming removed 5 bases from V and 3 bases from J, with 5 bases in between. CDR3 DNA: TGCAGCGTTTCAGACTACGAGCAGTACTTC. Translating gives CSVSDYEQYF.